The clone carrying this TCR beta chain has only a few counts. These data originate in a study of CD8+ T cells in alopecia areata. Isolated RNA was reverse transcribed into cDNA used as the sequencing template. Profiling relied on immunoSEQ multiplex PCR, and the TCRdb table lists in-frame clones only, not all of them. Of roughly 200,000 clones listed, approximately 56% are singletons. Indicated treatment: oral pan-JAK inhibitor, 5-10 mg twice daily. The sequenced sample was CD4+ T cells sorted from blood, obtained at week 4, from a patient treated with tofacitinib. The receptor comes from a human donor with alopecia areata.

The CDR3 bases are TGTGCCAGCAGCCTACAGACAGCCTCCTACGAGCAGTACTTC. Translating gives CASSLQTASYEQYF. This sequence joins TRBV7-2 and TRBJ2-7, with D possibly matching TRBD1 (5 bases). CDR1 is SGHTA and CDR2 is FQGNSA in the germline V gene. This CDR3 has 14 residues. The V gene lost 5 bases and the J gene lost 0 bases, with 11 bases spanning the gap.